These T cell receptor beta chains were read from a single sample in a study of OX40 agonist ivuxolimab in advanced cancers. Assay: immunoSEQ multiplex PCR; the TCRdb copy retains only in-frame clones and omits some. The sample holds 50,000 to 80,000 clones; 80% to 90% are singletons and the top ten take 2.1%. This sample comprised CD4+ or CD8+ T cells sorted from blood, obtained in a trial of the OX40 agonist ivuxolimab. These receptors all stem from an adult with an advanced solid tumor such as melanoma, head and neck, liver or kidney cancer. Both conserved end residues are part of each CDR3. The D gene is left open where the match is weak. The listing skips clone size in some rows; elsewhere it reads once, few, many or a size class.

TRBV2	once	TRBJ2-1	TRBD1	14	TGTGCCAGCATAGAACAGGGGGCGTACAATGAGCAGTTCTTC	CASIEQGAYNEQFF
TRBV6-6	NA	TRBJ1-1	NA	14	TGTGCCAGCAGTTACGACCACACCCTTATTGAAGCTTTCTTT	CASSYDHTLIEAFF
TRBV5-1	NA	TRBJ1-2	NA	14	TGCGCCAGCAGCTTGGACGGGGGGGTAGGTGGCTACACCTTC	CASSLDGGVGGYTF
TRBV5-4	NA	TRBJ1-1	NA	14	TGTGCCAGCAGCTTGGGAGGGGGTCGGACTGAAGCTTTCTTT	CASSLGGGRTEAFF
TRBV10-2	few	TRBJ2-3	NA	13	TGCGCCTCAGCTTGGGGGGCCGGAGATACGCAGTATTTT	CASAWGAGDTQYF
TRBV2	few	TRBJ1-4	TRBD1	15	TGTGCCAGCAGTGATATCCGGACAGGGATAGAAAAACTGTTTTTT	CASSDIRTGIEKLFF
TRBV12-5	NA	TRBJ2-7	TRBD1	16	TGTGCTAGTGGTTTTGCCGCCGGGACAGGGGTCTACGAGCAGTACTTC	CASGFAAGTGVYEQYF
TRBV27	few	TRBJ2-7	TRBD1	14	TGTGCCAGCAGTCTTTGGGACAGGGCTGGGGAGCAGTACTTC	CASSLWDRAGEQYF
TRBV4-2	NA	TRBJ2-5	TRBD1	14	TGTGCCAGCACCGCATCGACAGGGGAAGAGACCCAGTACTTC	CASTASTGEETQYF
TRBV11-1	NA	TRBJ2-7	TRBD1	13	TGTGCCAGCAGCTGGACAGGGAGAGACGAGCAGTACTTC	CASSWTGRDEQYF
TRBV7-8	once	TRBJ1-1	TRBD1	13	TGTGCCAGCAGCTTTACAGGGGGCACTGAAGCTTTCTTT	CASSFTGGTEAFF
TRBV7-3	NA	TRBJ2-5	NA	13	TGTGCCAGCAGCTACGGCCACCAAGAGACCCAGTACTTC	CASSYGHQETQYF
TRBV11-2	NA	TRBJ1-1	NA	13	TGTGCCAGCAGCTTACAGGCTTCGCAGGAAGCTTTCTTT	CASSLQASQEAFF